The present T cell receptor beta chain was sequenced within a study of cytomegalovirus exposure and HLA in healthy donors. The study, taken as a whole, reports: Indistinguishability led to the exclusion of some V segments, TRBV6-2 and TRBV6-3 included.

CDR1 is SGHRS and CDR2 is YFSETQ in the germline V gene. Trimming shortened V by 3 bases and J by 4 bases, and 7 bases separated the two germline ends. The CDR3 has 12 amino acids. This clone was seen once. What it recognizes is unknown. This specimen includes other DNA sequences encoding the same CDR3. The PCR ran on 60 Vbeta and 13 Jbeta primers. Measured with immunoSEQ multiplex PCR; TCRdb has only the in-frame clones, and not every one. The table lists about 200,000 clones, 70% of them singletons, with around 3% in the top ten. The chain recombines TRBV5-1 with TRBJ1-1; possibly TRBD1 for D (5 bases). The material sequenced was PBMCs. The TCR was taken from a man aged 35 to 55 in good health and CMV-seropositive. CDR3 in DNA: TGCGCCAGCAGCTGGAGGGGCACTGAAGCTTTCTTT. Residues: CASSWRGTEAFF.